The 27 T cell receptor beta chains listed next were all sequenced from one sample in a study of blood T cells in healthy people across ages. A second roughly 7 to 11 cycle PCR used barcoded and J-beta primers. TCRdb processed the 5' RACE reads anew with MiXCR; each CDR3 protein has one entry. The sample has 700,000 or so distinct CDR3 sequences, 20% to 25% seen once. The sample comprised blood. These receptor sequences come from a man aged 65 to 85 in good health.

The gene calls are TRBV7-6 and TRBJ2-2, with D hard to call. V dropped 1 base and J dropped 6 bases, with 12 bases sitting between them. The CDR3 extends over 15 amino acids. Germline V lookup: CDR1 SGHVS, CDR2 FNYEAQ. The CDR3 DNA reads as TGTGCCAGCAGCTTAGACCCAAGGGATGCCGGGGAGCTGTTTTTT. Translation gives CASSLDPRDAGELFF.

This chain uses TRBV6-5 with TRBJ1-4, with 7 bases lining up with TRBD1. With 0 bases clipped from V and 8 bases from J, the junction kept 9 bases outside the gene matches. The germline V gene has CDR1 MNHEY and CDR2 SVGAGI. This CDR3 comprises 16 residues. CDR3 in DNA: TGTGCCAGCAGTTACTCGGGTCGAGGGGGCCGGGAAAAACTGTTTTTT. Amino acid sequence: CASSYSGRGGREKLFF.

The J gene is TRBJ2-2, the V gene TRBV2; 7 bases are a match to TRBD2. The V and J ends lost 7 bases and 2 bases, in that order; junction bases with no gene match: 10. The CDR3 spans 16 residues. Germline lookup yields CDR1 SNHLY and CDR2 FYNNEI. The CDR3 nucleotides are TGTGCCAGCACCGAGCCTCGAGCGGGAAACACCGGGGAGCTGTTTTTT. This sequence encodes CASTEPRAGNTGELFF.

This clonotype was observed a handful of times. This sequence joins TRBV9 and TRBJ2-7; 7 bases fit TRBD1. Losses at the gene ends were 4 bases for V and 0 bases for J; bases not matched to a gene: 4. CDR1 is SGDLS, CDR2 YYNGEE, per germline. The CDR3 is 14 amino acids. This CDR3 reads CASSSRDSSYEQYF. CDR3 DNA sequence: TGTGCCAGCAGCTCCCGGGACAGCTCCTACGAGCAGTACTTC.

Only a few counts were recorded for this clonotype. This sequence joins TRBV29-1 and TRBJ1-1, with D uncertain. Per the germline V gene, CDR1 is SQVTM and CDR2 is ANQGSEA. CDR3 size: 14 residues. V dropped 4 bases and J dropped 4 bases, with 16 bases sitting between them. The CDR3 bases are TGCAGCGTTGGCGTACGACTTAGTGGCACTGAAGCTTTCTTT. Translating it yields CSVGVRLSGTEAFF.

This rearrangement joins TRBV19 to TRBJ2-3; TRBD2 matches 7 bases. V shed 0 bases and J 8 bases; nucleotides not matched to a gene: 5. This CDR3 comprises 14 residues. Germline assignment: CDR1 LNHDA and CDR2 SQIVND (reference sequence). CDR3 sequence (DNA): TGTGCCAGTAGTATAGAACGGGGACTAAGTACGCAGTATTTT. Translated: CASSIERGLSTQYF.

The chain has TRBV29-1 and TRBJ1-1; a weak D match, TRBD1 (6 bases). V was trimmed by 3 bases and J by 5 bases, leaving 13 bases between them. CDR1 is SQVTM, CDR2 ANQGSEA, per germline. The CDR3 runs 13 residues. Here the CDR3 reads CSVDKQGRTEAFF. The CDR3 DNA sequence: TGCAGCGTTGATAAGCAGGGGCGGACTGAAGCTTTCTTT.

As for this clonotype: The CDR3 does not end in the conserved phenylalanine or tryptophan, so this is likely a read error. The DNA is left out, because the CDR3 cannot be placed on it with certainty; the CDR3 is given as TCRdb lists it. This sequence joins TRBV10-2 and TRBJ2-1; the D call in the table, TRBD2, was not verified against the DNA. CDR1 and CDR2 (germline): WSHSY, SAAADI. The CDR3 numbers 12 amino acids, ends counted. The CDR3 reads CASSEFGGKPYV.

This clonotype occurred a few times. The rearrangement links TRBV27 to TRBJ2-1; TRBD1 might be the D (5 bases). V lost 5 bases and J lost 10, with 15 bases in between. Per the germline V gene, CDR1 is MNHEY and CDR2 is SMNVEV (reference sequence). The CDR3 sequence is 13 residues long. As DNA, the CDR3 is TGTGCCAGCAGTCGCATTTCAGGGTGGGAGCAGTTCTTC. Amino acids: CASSRISGWEQFF.

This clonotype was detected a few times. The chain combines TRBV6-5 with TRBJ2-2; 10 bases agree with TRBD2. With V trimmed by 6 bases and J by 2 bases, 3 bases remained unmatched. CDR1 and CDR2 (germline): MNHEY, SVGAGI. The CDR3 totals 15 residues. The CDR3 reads CASRRTSGNTGELFF. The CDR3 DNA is TGTGCCAGCAGAAGGACTAGCGGAAACACCGGGGAGCTGTTTTTT.

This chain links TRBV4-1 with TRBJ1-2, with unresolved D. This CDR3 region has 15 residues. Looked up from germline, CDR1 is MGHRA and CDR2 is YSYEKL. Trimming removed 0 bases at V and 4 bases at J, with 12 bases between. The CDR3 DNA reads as TGCGCCAGCAGCCAAGACGCAGAAACCGTCTATGGCTACACCTTC. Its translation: CASSQDAETVYGYTF.

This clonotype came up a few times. The CDR3 region is CASSSQADSIYQPQHF. CDR3 nucleotide sequence: TGTGCCAGCAGTTCCCAAGCCGACAGCATATATCAGCCCCAGCATTTT. V and J are TRBV6-2 or TRBV6-3 and TRBJ1-5; D is perhaps TRBD1 (5 bases). The germline gives CDR1 MNHEY, CDR2 SVGEGT. The CDR3 is made up of 16 amino acids. Trimming took 4 bases from V and 5 from J, leaving 18 bases between them.

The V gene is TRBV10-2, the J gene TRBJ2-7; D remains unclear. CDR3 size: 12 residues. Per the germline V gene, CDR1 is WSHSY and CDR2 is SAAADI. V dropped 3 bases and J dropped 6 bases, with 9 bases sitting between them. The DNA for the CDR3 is TGCGCCAGCAGTGACCCCGGGCTCGAGCAGTACTTC. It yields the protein CASSDPGLEQYF.

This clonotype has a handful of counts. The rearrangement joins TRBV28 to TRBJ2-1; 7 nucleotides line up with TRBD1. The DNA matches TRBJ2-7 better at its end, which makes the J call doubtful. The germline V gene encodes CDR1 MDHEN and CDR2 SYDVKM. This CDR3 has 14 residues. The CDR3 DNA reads TGTGCCAGCAGTTCCAGGGGGATCTCCTACGAGCAGTACTTC. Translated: CASSSRGISYEQYF.

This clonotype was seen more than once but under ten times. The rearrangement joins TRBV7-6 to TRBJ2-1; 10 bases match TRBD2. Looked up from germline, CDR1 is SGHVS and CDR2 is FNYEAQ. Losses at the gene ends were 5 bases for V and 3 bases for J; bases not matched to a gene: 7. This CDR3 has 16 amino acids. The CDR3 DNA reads TGTGCCAGCAGCCTCCAGCGGGGGGGCCTCTACAATGAGCAGTTCTTC. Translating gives CASSLQRGGLYNEQFF.

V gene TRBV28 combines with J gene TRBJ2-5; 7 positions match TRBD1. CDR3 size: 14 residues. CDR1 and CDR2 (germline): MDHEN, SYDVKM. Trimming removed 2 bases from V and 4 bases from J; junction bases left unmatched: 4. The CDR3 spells CASSLLHRGETQYF. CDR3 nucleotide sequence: TGTGCCAGCAGTTTACTCCACAGGGGAGAGACCCAGTACTTC.

CDR3 sequence (DNA): TGTGCCAGCAGCGGACAGCTAGTTTCGGTCACAGATACGCAGTATTTT. This translates into CASSGQLVSVTDTQYF. The rearrangement links TRBV9 to TRBJ2-3; a possible D gene is TRBD1 (5 bases). The CDR3 contains 16 residues. Trimming took off 3 bases at V and 2 bases at J, with 16 bases between the two ends. CDR1 is SGDLS and CDR2 is YYNGEE in the germline V gene.

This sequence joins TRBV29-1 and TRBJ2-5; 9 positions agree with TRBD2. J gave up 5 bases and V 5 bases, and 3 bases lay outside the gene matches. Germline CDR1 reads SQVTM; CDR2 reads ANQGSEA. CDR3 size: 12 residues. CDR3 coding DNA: TGCAGCGTTTTAACTAGCGGGGAGACCCAGTACTTC. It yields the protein CSVLTSGETQYF.

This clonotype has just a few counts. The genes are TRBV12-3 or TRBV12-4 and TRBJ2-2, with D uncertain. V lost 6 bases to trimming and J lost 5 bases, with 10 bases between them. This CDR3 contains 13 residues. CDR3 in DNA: TGTGCCAGCAGCGTGGATGGGACCGGGGAGCTGTTTTTT. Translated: CASSVDGTGELFF.

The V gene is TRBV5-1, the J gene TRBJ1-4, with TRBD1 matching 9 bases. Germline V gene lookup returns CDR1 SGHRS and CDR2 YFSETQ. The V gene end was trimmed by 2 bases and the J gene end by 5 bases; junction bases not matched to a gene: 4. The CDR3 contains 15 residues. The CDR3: CASSFPGTGNEKLFF. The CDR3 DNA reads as TGCGCCAGCAGCTTTCCCGGGACAGGGAATGAAAAACTGTTTTTT.

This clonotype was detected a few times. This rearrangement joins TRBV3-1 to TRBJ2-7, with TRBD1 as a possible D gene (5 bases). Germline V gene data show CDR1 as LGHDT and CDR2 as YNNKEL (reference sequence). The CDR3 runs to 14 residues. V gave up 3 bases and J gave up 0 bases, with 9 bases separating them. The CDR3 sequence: CASSQMTASYEQYF. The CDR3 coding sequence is TGTGCCAGCAGCCAGATGACAGCCTCCTACGAGCAGTACTTC.

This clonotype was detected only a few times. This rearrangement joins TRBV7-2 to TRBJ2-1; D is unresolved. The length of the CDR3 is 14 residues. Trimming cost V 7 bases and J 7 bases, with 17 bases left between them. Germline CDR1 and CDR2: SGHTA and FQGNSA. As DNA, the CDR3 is TGTGCCAGCACCACCAAAGGGCTCCATAATGAGCAGTTCTTC. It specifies CASTTKGLHNEQFF.

The CDR3 bases are TGTGCCAGCAGCTTACCCGACAGAGCATGGGGAGATACGCAGTATTTT. Residues: CASSLPDRAWGDTQYF. The chain carries TRBV11-3 and TRBJ2-3; tentative D call: TRBD1 (5 bases). The length of the CDR3 is 16 residues. From germline, CDR1 is SGHNT and CDR2 YENEEA. V was clipped by 2 bases and J by 5 bases, with 17 bases between them.

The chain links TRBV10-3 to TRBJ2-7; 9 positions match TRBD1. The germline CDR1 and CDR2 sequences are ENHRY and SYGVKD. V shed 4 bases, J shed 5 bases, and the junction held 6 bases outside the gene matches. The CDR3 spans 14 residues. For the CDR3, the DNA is TGTGCCATCAGTGCCTCGGGACAGGGTCACGAGCAGTACTTC. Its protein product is CAISASGQGHEQYF.

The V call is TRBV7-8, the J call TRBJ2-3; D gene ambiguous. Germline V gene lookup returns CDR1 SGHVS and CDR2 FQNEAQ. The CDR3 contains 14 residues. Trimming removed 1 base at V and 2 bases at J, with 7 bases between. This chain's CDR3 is CASSLGVLTDTQYF. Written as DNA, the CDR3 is TGTGCCAGCAGCTTAGGGGTTCTCACAGATACGCAGTATTTT.

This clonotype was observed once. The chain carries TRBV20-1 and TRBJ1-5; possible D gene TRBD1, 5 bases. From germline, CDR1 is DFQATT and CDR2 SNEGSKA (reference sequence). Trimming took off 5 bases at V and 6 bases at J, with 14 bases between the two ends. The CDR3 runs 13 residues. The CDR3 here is CSASLRQTQPQHF. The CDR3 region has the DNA TGCAGTGCTTCCCTAAGACAGACTCAGCCCCAGCATTTT.

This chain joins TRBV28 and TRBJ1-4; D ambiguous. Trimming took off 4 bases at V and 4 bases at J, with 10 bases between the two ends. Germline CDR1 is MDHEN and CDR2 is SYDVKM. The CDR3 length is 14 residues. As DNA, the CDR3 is TGTGCCAGCAGTTCGGCAGGAGTTAATGAAAAACTGTTTTTT. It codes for CASSSAGVNEKLFF.